Following are 24 T cell receptor beta chains from one sample sequenced in a study of shared clonotypes between healthy human individuals. Sequenced by immunoSEQ multiplex PCR; TCRdb stores in-frame clones only, minus some. The sample lists around 1.5 million clones; approximately 98% were seen once. Sequenced input: naive CD4+ T cells sorted from blood. Regarding subset: CD45RA+ positively selected. The receptors stem from a man aged 25-45 years in good health.

The chain recombines TRBV9 with TRBJ1-4; 10 nucleotides agree with TRBD1. The CDR3 sequence is 17 residues long. After removal of 3 bases from V and 5 bases from J, the junction contained 10 bases not matched to a gene. CDR1 is SGDLS and CDR2 is YYNGEE in the germline V gene. CDR3 bases: TGTGCCAGCAGCGAGGGACAGGGGTTAGTCCCCAATGAAAAACTGTTTTTT. Protein: CASSEGQGLVPNEKLFF.

The V call is TRBV4-1, the J call TRBJ2-7; D gene unclear. The V gene lost 0 bases and the J gene lost 3 bases, with 6 bases spanning the gap. The CDR3 consists of 13 residues. Per the germline V gene, CDR1 is MGHRA and CDR2 is YSYEKL. CDR3 sequence (DNA): TGCGCCAGCAGCCAAGAGTCCTACTACGAGCAGTACTTC. It yields the protein CASSQESYYEQYF.

The rearrangement joins TRBV6-5 to TRBJ2-5; 9 bases map to TRBD2. The CDR3 loop spans 13 amino acids. Looked up from germline, CDR1 is MNHEY and CDR2 is SVGAGI. The V and J ends lost 6 bases and 7 bases, in that order; junction bases with no gene match: 6. CDR3 nucleotides: TGTGCCAGCAGCCCCGGACTAGCGTTGACCCAGTACTTC. Residues: CASSPGLALTQYF.

The V call is TRBV12-1, the J call TRBJ2-1; the table assigns TRBD1, which was not confirmed against the DNA. TRBV12-1 is labeled a pseudogene. This CDR3 is 15 amino acids long. The CDR3 bases are TGTGCCAGCAGCAATCCCGGACAGCCCTACAATGAGCAGTTCTTC. Translating gives CASSNPGQPYNEQFF.

The CDR3 coding sequence is TGTGCCTGGACCGGGGGGCTCGATACGTGGCAGTTCTTC. Translation gives CAWTGGLDTWQFF. The chain carries TRBV30 and TRBJ2-1; tentatively, D is TRBD2 (7 bases). V shed 4 bases and J shed 12 bases, with 19 bases lying between them. Looked up from germline, CDR1 is GTSNPN and CDR2 is SVGIG (reference sequence). CDR3 length: 13 residues. The whole variable domain, filled in from reference TRBV30 and TRBJ2-1, reads SQTIHQWPATLVQPVGSPLSLECTVEGTSNPNLYWYRQAAGRGLQLLFYSVGIGQISSEVPQNLSASRPQDRQFILSSKKLLLSDSGFYLCAWTGGLDTWQFFGPGTRLTVL.

The chain joins TRBV6-6 to TRBJ2-2; D is possibly TRBD1 (5 bases). This CDR3 comprises 14 residues. Germline V gene sequence: CDR1 MNHNY, CDR2 SVGAGI (reference sequence). With 6 bases removed from V and 3 bases from J, the gap between germline ends came to 11 bases. This CDR3 reads CASRAGMDTGELFF. DNA for the CDR3: TGTGCCAGCAGAGCAGGGATGGACACCGGGGAGCTGTTTTTT.

V and J are TRBV13 and TRBJ1-5, with 10 bases matching TRBD1. The CDR3 has 15 residues. Losses at the gene ends were 2 bases for V and 6 bases for J; bases not matched to a gene: 4. CDR1 and CDR2 (germline): PRHDT, FYEKMQ (reference sequence). Written as DNA, the CDR3 is TGTGCCAGCAGCTTACGACAGGGGGCCGGTCAGCCCCAGCATTTT. Translation gives CASSLRQGAGQPQHF.

This clone was detected only once. The chain has TRBV5-4 and TRBJ2-1; tentative D call: TRBD1 (5 bases). Trimming left V 4 bases short and J 0 bases short, with 14 bases between. This CDR3 has 16 residues. Germline-derived CDR1 and CDR2 are SGHNT and YYREEE (reference sequence). CDR3 DNA: TGTGCCAGCAGCACTCGACAGAAAAGCTCCTACAATGAGCAGTTCTTC. It yields the protein CASSTRQKSSYNEQFF. Full variable domain (remainder filled in from reference TRBV5-4 and TRBJ2-1): ETGVTQSPTHLIKTRGQQVTLRCSSQSGHNTVSWYQQALGQGPQFIFQYYREEENGRGNFPPRFSGLQFPNYSSELNVNALELDDSALYLCASSTRQKSSYNEQFFGPGTRLTVL.

Here the CDR3 DNA reads TGTGCCAGCTGGACAGAATTGAACACTGAAGCTTTCTTT. It yields the protein CASWTELNTEAFF. V usage is TRBV6-6 and J usage is TRBJ1-1; TRBD1 is a possible D gene (6 bases). There are 13 residues in the CDR3. Deletions cut 8 bases from V and 0 bases from J, with 10 bases between. CDR1 and CDR2 (germline): MNHNY, SVGAGI (reference sequence).

The genes are TRBV28 and TRBJ2-7; tentative D call: TRBD2 (6 bases). The germline V gene encodes CDR1 MDHEN and CDR2 SYDVKM. V was pared by 1 base and J by 3 bases, with 10 bases between. The CDR3 extends over 14 amino acids. CDR3 DNA: TGTGCCAGCAGTTTATTTCGGGGGAACTACGAGCAGTACTTC. It yields the protein CASSLFRGNYEQYF.

This rearrangement joins TRBV25-1 to TRBJ2-6; no firm D call. Trimming shortened V by 3 bases and J by 4 bases, and 13 bases separated the two germline ends. The CDR3 runs to 16 residues. Germline values: CDR1 MGHDK, CDR2 SYGVNS. CDR3 sequence (DNA): TGTGCCAGCAGTGATGGCCGCAACGTAGGGGCCAACGTCCTGACTTTC. It codes for CASSDGRNVGANVLTF. The complete variable domain, with remaining parts taken from reference TRBV25-1 and TRBJ2-6, reads EADIYQTPRYLVIGTGKKITLECSQTMGHDKMYWYQQDPGMELHLIHYSYGVNSTEKGDLSSESTVSRIRTEHFPLTLESARPSHTSQYLCASSDGRNVGANVLTFGAGSRLTVL.

This clone was found a few times. The chain employs TRBV28 and TRBJ2-2; D gene ambiguous. Germline lookup yields CDR1 MDHEN and CDR2 SYDVKM. The V and J ends lost 5 bases and 2 bases respectively, with 3 bases between them. The CDR3 loop spans 12 amino acids. CDR3 coding DNA: TGTGCCAGCAGTCACAACACCGGGGAGCTGTTTTTT. Protein product: CASSHNTGELFF.

The CDR3 coding sequence is TGCGCCAGCAGCTCGCCCGCTTCCCGAGATCTGGGGGAGACCCAGTACTTC. Translated: CASSSPASRDLGETQYF. V usage is TRBV5-1 and J usage is TRBJ2-5; D is undetermined. There are 17 residues in the CDR3. Germline V gene sequence: CDR1 SGHRS, CDR2 YFSETQ. V dropped 3 bases and J dropped 5 bases, with 23 bases sitting between them.

This clone has only one observation. The chain couples TRBV6-6 to TRBJ2-7; the match to TRBD2 covers 8 bases. Losses at the gene ends were 4 bases for V and 6 bases for J; bases not matched to a gene: 8. Germline CDR1 is MNHNY and CDR2 is SVGAGI (reference sequence). This CDR3 has 14 amino acids. CDR3 sequence: CASSFSGTRFEQYF. The CDR3 nucleotides read TGTGCCAGCAGTTTCTCCGGGACTAGGTTCGAGCAGTACTTC.

This chain joins TRBV7-8 and TRBJ2-1; D not resolved. Germline assignment: CDR1 SGHVS and CDR2 FQNEAQ. Trimming pared 4 bases from V and 0 bases from J, leaving 13 bases between. The CDR3 spans 16 residues. The CDR3 protein is CASSSLVESSYNEQFF. CDR3 nucleotides: TGTGCCAGCAGCTCCCTGGTAGAGAGCTCCTACAATGAGCAGTTCTTC.

The chain couples TRBV29-1 to TRBJ2-5; TRBD1 agrees at 7 bases. Losses at the gene ends were 8 bases for V and 2 bases for J; bases not matched to a gene: 8. Per the germline V gene, CDR1 is SQVTM and CDR2 is ANQGSEA. The CDR3 has 13 amino acids. CDR3 sequence (DNA): TGCAGCCTTACAGGGGATGGACAAGAGACCCAGTACTTC. Translating it yields CSLTGDGQETQYF.

This sequence joins TRBV18 and TRBJ1-5, with a tentative D call TRBD1 (5 bases). With 6 bases removed from V and 1 base from J, the gap between germline ends came to 13 bases. CDR1 KGHSH and CDR2 LQKENI come from the germline V gene. CDR3 length: 15 residues. CDR3 sequence (DNA): TGTGCCAGCTCGAGCTTCCGGGACAGCAATCAGCCCCAGCATTTT. It yields the protein CASSSFRDSNQPQHF.

The chain is built from TRBV6-5 and TRBJ2-7; D is unresolved. The V end was cut by 2 bases, the J end by 3 bases, with 14 bases between. CDR3 size: 15 residues. CDR1 MNHEY and CDR2 SVGAGI come from the germline V gene. The CDR3 bases are TGTGCCAGCAGTTACCTGTCTGGGCCGAGCTACGAGCAGTACTTC. Protein: CASSYLSGPSYEQYF.

The chain employs TRBV28 and TRBJ2-3; TRBD1 aligns across 7 bases. The CDR3 totals 17 residues. J gave up 2 bases and V 4 bases, and 12 bases lay outside the gene matches. Germline V gene data show CDR1 as MDHEN and CDR2 as SYDVKM. In nucleotides, the CDR3 is TGTGCCAGCAGTTCCCCAGGGACAGCGGAAGACACAGATACGCAGTATTTT. This sequence encodes CASSSPGTAEDTDTQYF.

J is TRBJ2-1 and V is TRBV7-7; 7 nucleotides align to TRBD2. The CDR3 contains 15 residues. After removal of 5 bases from V and 0 bases from J, the junction contained 4 bases not matched to a gene. The germline CDR1 and CDR2 sequences are SSHAT and FNYEAQ (reference sequence). CDR3 amino acids: CASSASGSSYNEQFF. The CDR3 nucleotides are TGTGCCAGCAGCGCTAGCGGTAGCTCCTACAATGAGCAGTTCTTC.

The rearrangement links TRBV2 to TRBJ1-5; no definite D call. V lost 4 bases to trimming and J lost 6 bases, with 7 bases between them. Germline V gives CDR1 SNHLY, CDR2 FYNNEI. The CDR3 has 12 residues. The CDR3 coding sequence is TGTGCCAGCAGTGGGGAGCCTCAGCCCCAGCATTTT. Its protein is CASSGEPQPQHF.

This clone has just one count. This sample includes further DNA sequences coding for the same CDR3. In nucleotides, the CDR3 is TGTGCCAGCACCCCCGGACAGGGGAGGGAGACCCAGTACTTC. This translates into CASTPGQGRETQYF. The chain employs TRBV5-4 and TRBJ2-5; 9 nucleotides match TRBD1. CDR1 is SGHNT, CDR2 YYREEE, per germline (reference sequence). The CDR3 extends over 14 amino acids. The junction had 8 bases not matched to a gene; V was cut back by 6 bases and J by 5 bases.

V gene TRBV6-1 combines with J gene TRBJ2-5, with D tentatively TRBD1 (7 bases). Looked up from germline, CDR1 is MNHNS and CDR2 is SASEGT. CDR3 size: 13 residues. V dropped 6 bases and J dropped 5 bases, with 13 bases sitting between them. CDR3 nucleotides: TGTGCCAGCAGCCCCAGGGGGAGGGAGACCCAGTACTTC. Translation: CASSPRGRETQYF.

The CDR3 region has the DNA TGCAGCGTCTCGACAGGGTCGTACAATGAGCAGTTCTTC. It specifies CSVSTGSYNEQFF. This chain joins TRBV29-1 and TRBJ2-1; 7 nucleotides line up with TRBD1. Germline V gene lookup returns CDR1 SQVTM and CDR2 ANQGSEA. The V and J ends lost 6 bases and 4 bases, in that order; junction bases with no gene match: 6. This CDR3 spans 13 amino acids.